Listed below are T cell receptor beta chains from one sample, sequenced in a study of memory CD4+ T cells and cytomegalovirus serostatus. Produced via immunoSEQ multiplex PCR; TCRdb's table is partial and in-frame only. Of under 55,000 clones listed, around 83% are singletons. The specimen sequenced was memory CD4+ T cells from blood. The receptors were gathered from an adult in good health and CMV-seropositive. CDR3s include the opening cysteine and the closing phenylalanine or tryptophan. D genes are given only for firm matches. The listing skips clone size in some rows; elsewhere it reads once, few, many or a size class.

d_call	v_call	clone_size	j_call	cdr3_length	cdr3_nt	cdr3_aa
-	TRBV5-6	-	TRBJ2-3	13	TGTGCCAGCAGCTTGCCCGGGGCGGATACGCAGTATTTT	CASSLPGADTQYF
TRBD2	TRBV9	once	TRBJ2-1	15	TGTGCCAGCAGCGTAGTTCCTAGCGGGAGCAATGAGCAGTTCTTC	CASSVVPSGSNEQFF
-	TRBV11-1	few	TRBJ1-1	13	TGTGCCAGCAGCTTAACGGAGAACACTGAAGCTTTCTTT	CASSLTENTEAFF
TRBD2	TRBV27	-	TRBJ2-7	14	TGTGCCAGCGGCCGACTAGCGGGAGACGACGAGCAGTACTTC	CASGRLAGDDEQYF
-	TRBV7-8	once	TRBJ2-5	15	TGTGCCAGCAGCTTAGGGGGGGGCGGATGGGAGACCCAGTACTTC	CASSLGGGGWETQYF
TRBD2	TRBV5-1	-	TRBJ2-2	18	TGCGCCAGCAGCTTCCTTAGCGGGAGGTCAAGGGATACCGGGGAGCTGTTTTTT	CASSFLSGRSRDTGELFF
TRBD1	TRBV6-5	-	TRBJ1-3	14	TGTGCCAGCAGCGCGGACAGGGTTGGAAACACCATATATTTT	CASSADRVGNTIYF
TRBD1	TRBV19	-	TRBJ2-7	16	TGTGCCAGTAGTAGAAATCGGGACAGGATATTCTACGAGCAGTACTTC	CASSRNRDRIFYEQYF
TRBD1	TRBV7-2	-	TRBJ2-2	14	TGTGCCAGCAGCACAGGGGATGGAACCGGGGAGCTGTTTTTT	CASSTGDGTGELFF
TRBD1	TRBV28	-	TRBJ1-2	15	TGTGCCAGCAGTAATAGCCAAGGGGGCAACTATGGCTACACCTTC	CASSNSQGGNYGYTF
-	TRBV4-3	-	TRBJ2-7	13	TGCGCCAGCAGCCAGGGAGCCTTCTACGAGCAGTACTTC	CASSQGAFYEQYF
-	TRBV6-5	-	TRBJ1-2	13	TGTGCCAGCAGGCTAACGGGATACTATGGCTACACCTTC	CASRLTGYYGYTF
-	TRBV5-8	-	TRBJ1-1	14	TGTGCCAGCAGCTTAAGAATAACGTGGACTGAAGCTTTCTTT	CASSLRITWTEAFF
-	TRBV7-2	-	TRBJ2-2	14	TGTGCCAGCAGCTTAACAGGGACGGCCGGGGAGCTGTTTTTT	CASSLTGTAGELFF
-	TRBV20-1	-	TRBJ1-1	11	TGCAGTGCCCTGGGGGGGACTGAAGCTTTCTTT	CSALGGTEAFF
TRBD1	TRBV27	once	TRBJ1-4	15	TGTGCCAGCAGTATAGTCGGACAGGGGAATGAAAAACTGTTTTTT	CASSIVGQGNEKLFF
-	TRBV7-2	-	TRBJ2-1	13	TGTGCCAGCAGCCCTAGGGTCGGGAATGAGCAGTTCTTC	CASSPRVGNEQFF
TRBD2	TRBV7-2	-	TRBJ2-2	18	TGTGCCAGCAGCTTAGCAGGGACTAGCGGGTTGAACACCGGGGAGCTGTTTTTT	CASSLAGTSGLNTGELFF
-	TRBV7-2	-	TRBJ2-7	12	TGTGCCAGCAGCTCCGTAGGGGGTGAGCAGTACTTC	CASSSVGGEQYF
TRBD2	TRBV28	once	TRBJ2-7	15	TGTGCCAGCAGGGCTAGCGGGAGCCTCTCCTACGAGCAGTACTTC	CASRASGSLSYEQYF
TRBD1	TRBV27	-	TRBJ2-3	14	TGTGCCAGCAGGGGACAGACGCGCACAGATACGCAGTATTTT	CASRGQTRTDTQYF
TRBD2	TRBV5-1	once	TRBJ2-1	15	TGCGCCAGCAGCTTAATGAGCGGGGGCTACAATGAGCAGTTCTTC	CASSLMSGGYNEQFF
-	TRBV19	-	TRBJ2-1	14	TGTGCCAGTAGTCCAGCGCTTATGGCCAATGAGCAGTTCTTC	CASSPALMANEQFF
-	TRBV15	-	TRBJ1-6	16	TGTGCCACCAGCAGTTCTCGGGGGTCCTATAATTCACCCCTCCACTTT	CATSSSRGSYNSPLHF
TRBD1	TRBV18	-	TRBJ2-7	15	TGTGCCAGCTCACTGCGACAGGGTTCTAAGAACGAGCAGTACTTC	CASSLRQGSKNEQYF
-	TRBV5-1	-	TRBJ2-1	15	TGCGCCAGCAGCAGAATTACAGGGGGAGGGAATGAGCAGTTCTTC	CASSRITGGGNEQFF
-	TRBV19	-	TRBJ1-5	16	TGTGCCAGTAGTTGGGGGGGAACTTATAGCAATCAGCCCCAGCATTTT	CASSWGGTYSNQPQHF
-	TRBV4-3	few	TRBJ1-5	15	TGCGCCAGCAGCCAAGATGGGGCACCTAATCAGCCCCAGCATTTT	CASSQDGAPNQPQHF
-	TRBV9	-	TRBJ2-7	14	TGTGCCAGCAGCGTAGCAGGGAATCTCTACGAGCAGTACTTC	CASSVAGNLYEQYF
-	TRBV5-6	-	TRBJ2-5	14	TGTGCCAGCAGCTTTGTGGGGGGGCTGGAGACCCAGTACTTC	CASSFVGGLETQYF
-	TRBV19	-	TRBJ2-2	14	TGTGCCAGTAGATTAGGGGGGAGTCCCGGGGAGCTGTTTTTT	CASRLGGSPGELFF
-	TRBV7-2	-	TRBJ2-4	14	TGTGCCAGCAGCTCCTTCGGAGGGCAAAACATTCAGTACTTC	CASSSFGGQNIQYF
-	TRBV7-9	-	TRBJ2-5	12	TGTGCCAGCTCCAGAGGCCAAGAGACCCAGTACTTC	CASSRGQETQYF
-	TRBV19	-	TRBJ1-5	13	TGTGCCAGTGGAGAGGGGTACGGTCAGCCCCAGCATTTT	CASGEGYGQPQHF
-	TRBV7-2	few	TRBJ1-5	14	TGTGCCAGCAGCGATCGACAGTCAAATCAGCCCCAGCATTTT	CASSDRQSNQPQHF
-	TRBV5-1	-	TRBJ2-5	12	TGCGCCAGCAGACAGGGAGCAGAGACCCAGTACTTC	CASRQGAETQYF
-	TRBV5-1	-	TRBJ1-4	15	TGCGCCAGCAGCTCCGAACAGGGCACTAATGAAAAACTGTTTTTT	CASSSEQGTNEKLFF
TRBD1	TRBV5-1	few	TRBJ2-7	17	TGCGCCAGCAGCCCAGTCCCGGGACAGGGATCTACGAGTGAGCAGTACTTC	CASSPVPGQGSTSEQYF
TRBD1	TRBV7-9	-	TRBJ1-2	15	TGTGCCAGCAGCCCGCAGGGGGCTCTTTATCTGAGCTACACCTTC	CASSPQGALYLSYTF
-	TRBV5-1	-	TRBJ2-3	15	TGCGCCAGCAGCTTGACTAGCAGGGACACAGATACGCAGTATTTT	CASSLTSRDTDTQYF
-	TRBV12-5	-	TRBJ2-1	14	TGTGCTAGTAGGTCCGGTTCGAGCACACATGAGCAGTTCTTC	CASRSGSSTHEQFF
-	TRBV28	-	TRBJ2-7	14	TGTGCCAGCAGTTTACCGGACTCTTCCTACGAGCAGTACTTC	CASSLPDSSYEQYF